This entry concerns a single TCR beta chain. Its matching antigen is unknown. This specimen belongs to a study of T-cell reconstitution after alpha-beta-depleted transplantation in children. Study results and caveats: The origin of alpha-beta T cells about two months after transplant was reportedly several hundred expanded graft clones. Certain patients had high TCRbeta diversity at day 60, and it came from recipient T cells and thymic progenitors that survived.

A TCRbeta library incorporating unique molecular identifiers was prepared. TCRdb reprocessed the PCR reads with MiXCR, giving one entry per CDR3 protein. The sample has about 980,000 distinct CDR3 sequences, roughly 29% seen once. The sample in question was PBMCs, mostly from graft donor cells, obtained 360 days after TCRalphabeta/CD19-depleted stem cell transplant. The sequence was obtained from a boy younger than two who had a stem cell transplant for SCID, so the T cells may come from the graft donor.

The CDR3 spells CASATGTSRNEQFF. The CDR3 DNA sequence: TGCGCCAGCGCTACCGGGACTAGTAGGAATGAGCAGTTCTTC. V usage is TRBV5-1 and J usage is TRBJ2-1; 8 nucleotides line up with TRBD2. J was trimmed by 7 bases and V by 7 bases; bases with no gene match: 10. CDR3 length equals 14 residues. Germline lookup yields CDR1 SGHRS and CDR2 YFSETQ.